This is a list of T cell receptor beta chains from one sample in a study of OX40 agonist ivuxolimab in advanced cancers. The method was immunoSEQ multiplex PCR; TCRdb's version includes in-frame clones alone and lacks a portion of them. The sample lists some 86,000 clones, about 85% occurring once. The source material was CD4+ or CD8+ T cells sorted from blood, sampled in a trial of the OX40 agonist ivuxolimab. The origin of the receptors is an adult with an advanced solid tumor such as melanoma, head and neck, liver or kidney cancer. Both conserved end residues are part of each CDR3. A D gene is named only where the DNA matches it firmly. Expanded clones get a size class; other rows say once, few or many, or leave the size out.

>.|TRBJ2-1|.|12|TRBV29-1
CSVGIVPYEQFF
TGCAGCGTTGGGATAGTTCCCTATGAGCAGTTCTTC
>.|TRBJ1-5|.|16|TRBV4-1
CASSRLQGVGNQPQHF
TGCGCCAGCAGCCGCCTACAGGGCGTCGGTAACCAGCCCCAGCATTTT
>.|TRBJ2-7|.|12|TRBV2
CASQKGPYEQYF
TGTGCCAGCCAAAAGGGCCCCTACGAGCAGTACTTC
>.|TRBJ2-6|few|15|TRBV21-1
CASSKEDSGANVLTF
TGTGCCAGCAGCAAAGAGGACTCTGGGGCCAACGTCCTGACTTTC
>.|TRBJ1-2|.|14|TRBV5-1
CASSLGLSDYGYTF
TGCGCCAGCAGCTTGGGGTTGTCGGACTATGGCTACACCTTC
>.|TRBJ2-7|.|14|TRBV6-5
CASSYAQEYYEQYF
TGTGCCAGCAGTTACGCCCAGGAGTACTACGAGCAGTACTTC
>.|TRBJ2-7|.|14|TRBV5-1
CASSPLRGSYEQYF
TGCGCCAGCAGCCCGCTCAGGGGATCCTACGAGCAGTACTTC
>.|TRBJ1-4|.|12|TRBV28
CASSRPGMVWFF
TGTGCCAGCAGTCGTCCAGGGATGGTTTGGTTTTTT
>TRBD2|TRBJ2-3|.|16|TRBV14
CASSPGLAGGIDTQYF
TGTGCCAGCAGCCCCGGACTAGCGGGAGGAATAGATACGCAGTATTTT
>TRBD2|TRBJ2-2|.|17|TRBV15
CATSRPSGRADTGELFF
TGTGCCACCAGCAGACCTAGCGGGAGGGCCGACACCGGGGAGCTGTTTTTT
>TRBD1|TRBJ1-1|.|16|TRBV5-1
CASSLAGSGGGTEAFF
TGCGCCAGCAGCTTGGCCGGGTCAGGGGGCGGCACTGAAGCTTTCTTT
>.|TRBJ2-1|.|11|TRBV11-2
CASSNYNEQFF
TGTGCCAGCAGCAACTACAATGAGCAGTTCTTC
>.|TRBJ2-1|few|13|TRBV28
CASSFTSGREQFF
TGTGCCAGCAGTTTTACGAGCGGGCGTGAGCAGTTCTTC
>.|TRBJ1-2|.|14|TRBV6-4
CASSSIGGRYGYTF
TGTGCCAGCAGCTCGATCGGGGGGCGGTATGGCTACACCTTC
>TRBD1|TRBJ1-2|.|15|TRBV28
CASSPPDRESGGYTF
TGTGCCAGCAGTCCCCCCGACAGGGAGTCGGGTGGCTACACCTTC
>.|TRBJ1-5|.|18|TRBV21-1
CASSKRDDLDSLTQPQHF
TGTGCCAGCAGCAAAAGGGACGATCTTGACAGTCTGACGCAGCCCCAGCATTTT
>.|TRBJ2-5|few|14|TRBV11-2
CASSVAGAQETQYF
TGTGCCAGCAGCGTAGCCGGGGCACAAGAGACCCAGTACTTC
>.|TRBJ2-6|.|17|TRBV2
CASSGTAAISGANVLTF
TGTGCCAGCTCTGGGACCGCGGCTATCTCTGGGGCCAACGTCCTGACTTTC
>.|TRBJ1-2|.|18|TRBV5-5
CASSSYYRLGATNYGYTF
TGTGCCAGCAGCTCCTATTACAGGCTGGGGGCGACTAACTATGGCTACACCTTC